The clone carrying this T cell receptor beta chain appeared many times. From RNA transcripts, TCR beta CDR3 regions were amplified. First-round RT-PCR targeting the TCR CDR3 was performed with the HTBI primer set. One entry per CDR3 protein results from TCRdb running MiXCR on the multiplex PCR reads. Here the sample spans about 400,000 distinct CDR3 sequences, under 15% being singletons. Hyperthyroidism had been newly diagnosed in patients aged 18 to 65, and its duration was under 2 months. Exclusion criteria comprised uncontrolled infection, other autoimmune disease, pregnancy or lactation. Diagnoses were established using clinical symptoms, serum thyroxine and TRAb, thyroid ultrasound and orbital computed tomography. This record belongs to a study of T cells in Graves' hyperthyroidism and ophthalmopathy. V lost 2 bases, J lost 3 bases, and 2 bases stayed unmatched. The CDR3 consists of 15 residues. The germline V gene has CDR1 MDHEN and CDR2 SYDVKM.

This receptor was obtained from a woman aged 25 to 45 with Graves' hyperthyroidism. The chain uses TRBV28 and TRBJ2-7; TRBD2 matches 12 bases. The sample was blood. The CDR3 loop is CASSLKLAGGYEQYF. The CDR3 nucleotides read TGTGCCAGCAGTTTAAAACTAGCGGGAGGCTACGAGCAGTACTTC.